This TCR beta chain was retrieved from a study of blood T cell repertoires in COVID-19. As originally analysed: Nucleated cell counts were estimated from reference gene primer amplification. Produced via immunoSEQ multiplex PCR; TCRdb's table is partial and in-frame only. V and J calls plus clone size are reproduced from that table; the DNA served to infer D and trimming. The repertoire holds 85,000 to 90,000 clones, with 70% to 85% as singletons. V lost 0 bases to trimming and J lost 0 bases; unmatched junction nucleotides: 3. The CDR3 sequence is 16 residues long. Looked up from germline, CDR1 is SGHNT and CDR2 is YYREEE (reference sequence).

This chain links TRBV5-4 with TRBJ2-3, with 8 bases aligning to TRBD2. Sample: peripheral blood. This TCR derives from a man aged 70-80 years with acute or convalescent COVID-19. CDR3 sequence: CASSLEPGGSTDTQYF. CDR3 nucleotide sequence: TGTGCCAGCAGCTTGGAGCCGGGGGGGAGCACAGATACGCAGTATTTT.